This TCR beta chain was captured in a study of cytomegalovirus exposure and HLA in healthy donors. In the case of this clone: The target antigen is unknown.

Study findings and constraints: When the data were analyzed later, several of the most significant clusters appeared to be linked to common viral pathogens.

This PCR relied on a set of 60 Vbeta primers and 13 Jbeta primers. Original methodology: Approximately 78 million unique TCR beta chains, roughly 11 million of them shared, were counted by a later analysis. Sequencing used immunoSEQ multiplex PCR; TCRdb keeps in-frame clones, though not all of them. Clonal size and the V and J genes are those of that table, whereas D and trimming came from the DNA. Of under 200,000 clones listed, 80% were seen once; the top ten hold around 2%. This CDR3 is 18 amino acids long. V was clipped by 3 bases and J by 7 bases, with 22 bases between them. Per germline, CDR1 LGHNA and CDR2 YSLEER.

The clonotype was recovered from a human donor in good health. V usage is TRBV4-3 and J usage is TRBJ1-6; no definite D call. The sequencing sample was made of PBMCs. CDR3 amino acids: CASSQGPLDGISNSPLHF. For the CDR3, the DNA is TGCGCCAGCAGCCAGGGCCCCCTCGACGGAATTTCAAATTCACCCCTCCACTTT.